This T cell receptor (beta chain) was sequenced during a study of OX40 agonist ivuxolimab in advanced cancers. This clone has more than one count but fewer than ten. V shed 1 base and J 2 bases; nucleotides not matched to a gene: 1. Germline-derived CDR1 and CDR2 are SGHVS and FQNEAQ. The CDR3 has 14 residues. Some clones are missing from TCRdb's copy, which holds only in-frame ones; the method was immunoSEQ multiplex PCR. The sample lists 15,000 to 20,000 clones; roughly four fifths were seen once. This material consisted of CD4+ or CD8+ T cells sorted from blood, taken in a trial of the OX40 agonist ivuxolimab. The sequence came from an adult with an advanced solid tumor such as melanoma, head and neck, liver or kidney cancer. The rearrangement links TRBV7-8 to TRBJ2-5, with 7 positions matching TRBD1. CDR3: CASSLGDSQETQYF. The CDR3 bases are TGTGCCAGCAGCTTAGGGGACAGTCAAGAGACCCAGTACTTC.